A single sample gave rise to the 22 T cell receptor beta chains below, sequenced in a study of T cells after yellow fever vaccination. TCRdb processed the 5' RACE reads anew with MiXCR; each CDR3 protein has one entry. The table lists under 55,000 distinct CDR3 sequences, 6.6% of them singletons. The sample in question was CD8+ T cells not binding an NS4B(214-222) dextramer, sorted from PBMCs, obtained 35 to 50 days after the first yellow fever vaccination. Receptors originate from a man aged 18 to 29 who received the YFV17D yellow fever vaccine.

The chain uses TRBV19 and TRBJ1-6; D unclear. Germline CDR1 LNHDA, CDR2 SQIVND (reference sequence). The CDR3 runs to 14 residues. V was trimmed by 4 bases and J by 10 bases, leaving 14 bases between them. The CDR3 is CASSRSRTASPLHF. The CDR3 region has the DNA TGTGCCAGTAGTAGAAGCAGGACCGCCTCACCCCTCCACTTT.

The sample holds many counts of this clonotype. The CDR3 DNA sequence: TGTGCCAGCAACCCACGGGGGGCTAGCGGGGAAGGAGAAACTAGCACAGATACGCAGTATTTT. Protein product: CASNPRGASGEGETSTDTQYF. The rearrangement joins TRBV7-2 to TRBJ2-3, with TRBD2 matching over 9 bases. CDR3 length: 21 amino acids. Germline-derived CDR1 and CDR2 are SGHTA and FQGNSA. V was pared by 7 bases and J by 0 bases, with 23 bases of the junction left unmatched.

This clonotype was counted at least ten times. The chain carries TRBV4-3 and TRBJ1-1; TRBD1 might be the D (5 bases). With 2 bases removed from V and 8 bases from J, the gap between germline ends came to 9 bases. The CDR3 is 12 amino acids. Per germline, CDR1 LGHNA and CDR2 YSLEER. Written as DNA, the CDR3 is TGCGCCAGCAGCCAATCCGAGGGGGAAGCTTTCTTT. It encodes CASSQSEGEAFF.

Many counts were recorded for this clonotype. This chain links TRBV7-9 with TRBJ1-6, with a weak D call TRBD1 (6 bases). This CDR3 region has 14 residues. The V gene's germline CDR1 is SEHNR and CDR2 FQNEAQ (reference sequence). The V end was cut by 1 base, the J end by 9 bases, with 10 bases between. The CDR3 coding sequence is TGTGCCAGCAGCTTAGGGCAAGGGGGTTCACCCCTCCACTTT. Translation gives CASSLGQGGSPLHF.

This clonotype was detected only a few times. The chain is built from TRBV27 and TRBJ2-1; TRBD2 might be the D (5 bases). V lost 7 bases to trimming and J lost 0 bases, with 13 bases between them. The CDR3 runs to 15 residues. Germline CDR1 MNHEY, CDR2 SMNVEV (reference sequence). CDR3 residues: CASTSGLSSYNEQFF. The CDR3, as DNA: TGTGCCAGCACCTCCGGACTGAGCTCCTACAATGAGCAGTTCTTC.

In this sample, this clonotype turned up many times. The chain is built from TRBV12-3 or TRBV12-4 and TRBJ1-2; tentative D call: TRBD1 (5 bases). The V end lost 3 bases, the J end lost 6 bases, and 17 bases lay between the germline ends. This CDR3 is built from 15 residues. CDR3 loop: CASSFLGQGNDGYTF. For the CDR3, the DNA is TGTGCCAGCAGTTTCCTCGGGCAGGGTAATGATGGCTACACCTTC.

Ten or more counts support this clonotype. The chain is built from TRBV7-8 and TRBJ2-3; weak D call: TRBD2 (6 bases). The ends were cut back, 3 bases at V and 5 bases at J, with 18 bases in the middle. This CDR3 is 16 amino acids long. CDR1 and CDR2 from the germline V gene are SGHVS and FQNEAQ. CDR3 DNA sequence: TGTGCCAGCAGCTTCTCGAGGACTATACGGGTAGATACGCAGTATTTT. Its translation: CASSFSRTIRVDTQYF.

This clonotype was seen more than once but under ten times. J is TRBJ2-7 and V is TRBV18, with 8 positions matching TRBD1. The V gene end was trimmed by 2 bases and the J gene end by 2 bases; junction bases not matched to a gene: 5. The germline V gene has CDR1 KGHSH and CDR2 LQKENI. The CDR3 consists of 15 residues. This CDR3 reads CASSPFRQGPYEQYV. DNA of the CDR3: TGTGCCAGCTCACCATTCCGACAGGGGCCCTACGAGCAGTACGTC.

The chain uses TRBV20-1 and TRBJ1-1; D remains unclear. Germline CDR1 and CDR2: DFQATT and SNEGSKA (reference sequence). Trimming pared 0 bases from V and 2 bases from J, leaving 13 bases between. The CDR3 covers 15 residues. As DNA, the CDR3 is TGCAGTGCTAGAGATTTAAAGGCAGTAAACACTGAAGCTTTCTTT. This encodes CSARDLKAVNTEAFF.

This clonotype has only a few counts. The rearrangement joins TRBV3-1 to TRBJ2-1; TRBD2 agrees at 13 bases. This CDR3 has 19 amino acids. From germline, CDR1 is LGHDT and CDR2 YNNKEL (reference sequence). Losses at the gene ends were 5 bases for V and 0 bases for J; bases not matched to a gene: 10. The CDR3 nucleotides read TGTGCCAGCAGCTCGGTCTCTGGACTAGCGGGAGCCTCCTACAATGAGCAGTTCTTC. Protein product: CASSSVSGLAGASYNEQFF.

In this sample, this clonotype turned up many times. V usage is TRBV10-3 and J usage is TRBJ2-6; 7 nucleotides match TRBD1. This CDR3 is built from 19 residues. J lost 0 bases, V lost 3 bases, and 11 bases had no gene match. CDR1 and CDR2 (germline): ENHRY, SYGVKD. The CDR3 DNA sequence: TGTGCCATCAGTGACTCCGCCGGGACAGTTCGCTCTGGGGCCAACGTCCTGACTTTC. Translating it yields CAISDSAGTVRSGANVLTF.

The sample holds a few counts of this clonotype. This rearrangement joins TRBV27 to TRBJ2-1, with TRBD2 matching 10 bases. The CDR3 has 16 residues. Germline V lookup: CDR1 MNHEY, CDR2 SMNVEV (reference sequence). V lost 6 bases and J lost 8; bases outside the gene matches: 13. The DNA of the CDR3 is TGTGCCAGCAGCCCGCAACCTAGCGGGGGTTTCGATGAGCAGTTCTTC. As protein: CASSPQPSGGFDEQFF.

This clonotype was found many times. The chain combines TRBV11-2 with TRBJ2-1, with a tentative D call TRBD1 (6 bases). Germline values: CDR1 SGHAT, CDR2 FQNNGV. V gave up 0 bases and J gave up 3 bases, with 12 bases separating them. The CDR3 is 16 amino acids. CDR3: CASSLDALDSYNEQFF. Written as DNA, the CDR3 is TGTGCCAGCAGCTTAGACGCCCTGGACAGCTACAATGAGCAGTTCTTC.

This clonotype was seen ten or more times. The chain joins TRBV5-6 to TRBJ1-2; D is uncertain. Between the trimmed V and J ends, which lost 3 bases and 4 bases, there was a span of 4 bases. The length of the CDR3 is 11 residues. The germline V gene has CDR1 SGHDT and CDR2 YYEEEE. CDR3 region: CASSWSYGYTF. The DNA of the CDR3 is TGTGCCAGCAGCTGGAGCTATGGCTACACCTTC.

The chain recombines TRBV7-9 with TRBJ2-6, with TRBD1 matching over 8 bases. Germline-derived CDR1 and CDR2 are SEHNR and FQNEAQ (reference sequence). The CDR3 sequence is 17 residues long. V dropped 6 bases and J dropped 2; count of bases not matched to a gene: 9. CDR3 bases: TGTGCCAGCAGAAGGACAGGGCAGGGGGCTGGGGCCAACGTCCTGACTTTC. This codes for CASRRTGQGAGANVLTF.

This clonotype has only a few counts. The V call is TRBV29-1, the J call TRBJ2-1; D call uncertain. Trimming stripped 3 bases from V and 10 bases from J, with 10 bases between. Germline V lookup: CDR1 SQVTM, CDR2 ANQGSEA. The CDR3 extends over 11 amino acids. The chain's CDR3 is CSVDQFQEQFF. Here the CDR3 DNA reads TGCAGCGTTGATCAGTTCCAAGAGCAGTTCTTC.

The genes are TRBV27 and TRBJ1-6; no firm D call. Germline V lookup: CDR1 MNHEY, CDR2 SMNVEV (reference sequence). V was trimmed by 5 bases and J by 9 bases, leaving 17 bases between them. CDR3 size: 15 residues. DNA of the CDR3: TGTGCCAGCAGTCGGGTCCAGGTCAGCGGTTCACCCCTCCACTTT. This codes for CASSRVQVSGSPLHF.

This clonotype was seen a handful of times. The CDR3 reads CASSPDIDSYNEQFF. The CDR3 coding sequence is TGTGCCAGCAGCCCAGACATCGACTCCTACAATGAGCAGTTCTTC. V is TRBV7-8 and J is TRBJ2-1; D is uncertain. V was trimmed by 5 bases and J by 0 bases, leaving 11 bases between them. The CDR3 runs to 15 residues. CDR1 is SGHVS and CDR2 is FQNEAQ in the germline V gene.

This clonotype was seen many times. The J gene is TRBJ2-2, the V gene TRBV11-2; 7 bases are shared with TRBD1. The V gene's germline CDR1 is SGHAT and CDR2 FQNNGV. Losses at the gene ends were 0 bases for V and 0 bases for J; bases not matched to a gene: 7. The CDR3 totals 18 residues. Written as DNA, the CDR3 is TGTGCCAGCAGCTTAGAGGCAGGGGGTGGAGCGAACACCGGGGAGCTGTTTTTT. It yields the protein CASSLEAGGGANTGELFF. Filled out from reference TRBV11-2 and TRBJ2-2, the complete variable domain reads EAGVAQSPRYKIIEKRQSVAFWCNPISGHATLYWYQQILGQGPKLLIQFQNNGVVDDSQLPKDRFSAERLKGVDSTLKIQPAKLEDSAVYLCASSLEAGGGANTGELFFGEGSRLTVL.

This clonotype was seen only a few times. The chain combines TRBV7-8 with TRBJ2-1; D not resolved. The CDR3 has 16 amino acids. Deletions cut 2 bases from V and 0 bases from J, with 11 bases between. The germline V gene encodes CDR1 SGHVS and CDR2 FQNEAQ. The CDR3 loop reads CASSLRASSSYNEQFF. The DNA for the CDR3 is TGTGCCAGCAGCTTAAGGGCTTCGAGCTCCTACAATGAGCAGTTCTTC.

This clonotype showed up many times. This sequence joins TRBV19 and TRBJ1-1; 9 positions match TRBD1. The CDR3 runs to 14 residues. CDR1 LNHDA and CDR2 SQIVND come from the germline V gene (reference sequence). V lost 3 bases and J lost 5; bases outside the gene matches: 4. CDR3 sequence: CASSIRTGVTEAFF. The CDR3 bases are TGTGCCAGTAGTATCCGGACAGGGGTTACTGAAGCTTTCTTT.

V and J are TRBV7-9 and TRBJ1-6, with D possibly TRBD1 on 5 matching bases. Germline V gene data show CDR1 as SEHNR and CDR2 as FQNEAQ (reference sequence). CDR3 length: 14 residues. The V gene lost 5 bases and the J gene lost 9 bases, with 14 bases spanning the gap. The CDR3 here is CASSETDRGSPLHF. The CDR3 nucleotides are TGTGCCAGCAGCGAGACAGATCGGGGTTCACCCCTCCACTTT.